The sequence of this TCR beta chain was determined in a study of CD4 and CD8 cells across lung adenocarcinoma regions. V lost 4 bases and J 5 bases, leaving 7 bases between the germline ends. CDR1 and CDR2 from the germline V gene are MNHEY and SVGAGI. This CDR3 spans 12 amino acids. This clonotype occurred many times. TCRdb redid the calling of the PCR reads with MiXCR, one entry per CDR3 protein. The table records roughly 8,400 distinct CDR3 sequences, 45% to 50% of them present only once. Donors had localized lung adenocarcinoma, a non-small cell lung cancer. This chain uses TRBV6-5 with TRBJ2-3; D gene unclear. The sample taken for sequencing was CD8+ T cells from the center of a lung tumor. This clonotype was obtained from a male donor with lung adenocarcinoma. The CD4 and CD8 labels of this study may be unreliable. The CDR3 bases are TGTGCCAGCAGTTCGATGGGAGATACGCAGTATTTT. Its protein product is CASSSMGDTQYF.